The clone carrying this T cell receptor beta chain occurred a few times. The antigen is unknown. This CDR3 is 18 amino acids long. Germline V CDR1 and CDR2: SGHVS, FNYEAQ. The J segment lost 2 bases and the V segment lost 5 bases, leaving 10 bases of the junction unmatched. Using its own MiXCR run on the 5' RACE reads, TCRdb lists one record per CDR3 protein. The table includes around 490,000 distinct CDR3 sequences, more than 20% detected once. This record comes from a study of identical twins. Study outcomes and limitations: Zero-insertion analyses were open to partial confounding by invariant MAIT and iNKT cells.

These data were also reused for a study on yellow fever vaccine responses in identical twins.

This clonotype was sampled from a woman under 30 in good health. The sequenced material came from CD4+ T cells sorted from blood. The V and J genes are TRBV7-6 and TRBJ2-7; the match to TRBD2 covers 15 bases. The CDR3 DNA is TGTGCCAGCAGCCCCGGACTAGCGGGAGGGTTTGGAGCCTACGAGCAGTACTTC. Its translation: CASSPGLAGGFGAYEQYF.